This passage covers 10 T cell receptor beta chains from one sample sequenced in a study of T cell repertoires in cytomegalovirus infection. TCRdb ran MiXCR on the reads and lists one entry per CDR3 protein. This sample has hundreds of thousands of distinct CDR3 sequences, with approximately 11% found just once. The sequenced material came from PBMCs. These receptors all come from a human donor in good health (CMV status not recorded). Some clones in this sample may be carry-over from other donors' samples.

This clonotype was seen repeatedly, ten times or more. V gene TRBV5-1 combines with J gene TRBJ2-3; 9 nucleotides agree with TRBD1. V shed 0 bases, J shed 3 bases, and the junction held 5 bases outside the gene matches. The CDR3 extends over 16 amino acids. Germline CDR1 reads SGHRS; CDR2 reads YFSETQ. CDR3 bases: TGCGCCAGCAGCTTGGGGACAGGGGCCTCGACAGATACGCAGTATTTT. Translation gives CASSLGTGASTDTQYF.

This clonotype was counted at least ten times. The chain uses TRBV29-1 and TRBJ1-2, with D unresolved. The CDR3 is made up of 12 amino acids. The germline CDR1 and CDR2 sequences are SQVTM and ANQGSEA. The DNA of the CDR3 is TGCAGTGTGAGGACGGATTCCTATGGCTACACCTTC. Protein sequence: CSVRTDSYGYTF.

This clonotype was observed a few times. The rearrangement links TRBV9 to TRBJ1-6, with 7 bases identical to TRBD1. The V gene end was trimmed by 3 bases and the J gene end by 10 bases; junction bases not matched to a gene: 10. In germline, CDR1 is SGDLS, CDR2 YYNGEE. There are 15 residues in the CDR3. As DNA, the CDR3 is TGTGCCAGCAGCGCCCAATCCAGACAGGGCTCACCCCTCCACTTT. Amino acids: CASSAQSRQGSPLHF.

This clonotype was seen more than once but under ten times. The chain uses TRBV2 and TRBJ2-5; D possibly corresponds to TRBD1 (7 bases). Looked up from germline, CDR1 is SNHLY and CDR2 is FYNNEI. Trimming shortened V by 5 bases and J by 4 bases, and 17 bases separated the two germline ends. The CDR3 is 15 amino acids. The CDR3 DNA reads TGTGCCAGCAGTTTCGACAGGGAGGTGGGAGAGACCCAGTACTTC. Translation gives CASSFDREVGETQYF.

This clonotype was detected many times. The rearrangement links TRBV12-5 to TRBJ2-3; the D is unclear. Germline-derived CDR1 and CDR2 are LGHNT and FRNRAP. Trimming took off 10 bases at V and 2 bases at J, with 16 bases between the two ends. The CDR3 loop spans 14 amino acids. In nucleotides, the CDR3 is TGTGCTACCGCCAAGGGCACAAACACAGATACGCAGTATTTT. It yields the protein CATAKGTNTDTQYF.

This clonotype occurred a few times. The chain links TRBV20-1 to TRBJ1-2; D not resolved. The V end was cut by 1 base, the J end by 7 bases, with 10 bases between. In germline, CDR1 is DFQATT, CDR2 SNEGSKA (reference sequence). CDR3 length equals 12 residues. The CDR3 is CSARAGSVGYTF. CDR3 bases: TGCAGTGCTAGAGCGGGGTCGGTTGGCTACACCTTC.

The chain recombines TRBV20-1 with TRBJ1-4, with D possibly being TRBD1 (5 bases). The CDR3 sequence is 15 residues long. V was pared by 6 bases and J by 3 bases, with 17 bases between. Germline lookup yields CDR1 DFQATT and CDR2 SNEGSKA (reference sequence). The CDR3, as DNA: TGCAGTGCCAACCAGGGAGGGGTAGCTAATGAAAAACTGTTTTTT. Translation: CSANQGGVANEKLFF.

The chain is built from TRBV4-1 and TRBJ1-2; possibly TRBD1 for D (6 bases). Germline V gene data show CDR1 as MGHRA and CDR2 as YSYEKL. The CDR3 runs 14 residues. The V gene lost 1 base and the J gene lost 5 bases, with 11 bases spanning the gap. CDR3 amino acids: CASSQGGGQYGYTF. DNA of the CDR3: TGCGCCAGCAGCCAAGGAGGGGGGCAATATGGCTACACCTTC.

As for this clonotype: A much more abundant neighbour one base away suggests this may be a read error. The V and J genes are TRBV12-3 or TRBV12-4 and TRBJ2-7; D might be TRBD1 or TRBD2, each matching 5 bases. This CDR3 has 15 amino acids. Trimming pared 4 bases from V and 3 bases from J, leaving 16 bases between. The CDR3, as DNA: TGTGCCAGCAGTTCCTCCGGGGCTCGCTGCTACGAGCAGTACTTC. This translates into CASSSSGARCYEQYF.

The genes are TRBV18 and TRBJ2-1; D is undetermined. CDR1 KGHSH and CDR2 LQKENI come from the germline V gene. Between the trimmed V and J ends, which lost 4 bases and 2 bases, there was a span of 3 bases. This CDR3 contains 12 residues. The CDR3 protein is CASSRAYNEQFF. CDR3 nucleotides: TGTGCCAGCTCACGTGCCTACAATGAGCAGTTCTTC.